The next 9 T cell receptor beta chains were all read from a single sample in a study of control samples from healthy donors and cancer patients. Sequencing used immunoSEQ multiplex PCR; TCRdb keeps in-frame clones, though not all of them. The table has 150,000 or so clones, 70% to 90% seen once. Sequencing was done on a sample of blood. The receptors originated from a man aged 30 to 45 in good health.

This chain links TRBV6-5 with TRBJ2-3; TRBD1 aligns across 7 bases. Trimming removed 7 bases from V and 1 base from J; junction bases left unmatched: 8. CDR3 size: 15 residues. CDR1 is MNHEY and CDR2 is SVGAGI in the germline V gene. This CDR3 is CASTPTGVGTDTQYF. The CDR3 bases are TGTGCCAGCACTCCCACAGGGGTTGGCACAGATACGCAGTATTTT.

The CDR3 DNA sequence: TGTGCCAGCAAGATGGACATGAACACTGAAGCTTTCTTT. It codes for CASKMDMNTEAFF. This sequence joins TRBV6-5 and TRBJ1-1, with a tentative D call TRBD1 (5 bases). Trimming took off 7 bases at V and 0 bases at J, with 9 bases between the two ends. This CDR3 region has 13 residues. The germline V gene encodes CDR1 MNHEY and CDR2 SVGAGI.

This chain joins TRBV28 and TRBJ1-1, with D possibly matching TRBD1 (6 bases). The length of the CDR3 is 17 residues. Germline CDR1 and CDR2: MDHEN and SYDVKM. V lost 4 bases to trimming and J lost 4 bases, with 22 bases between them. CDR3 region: CASSSPETGAEGTEAFF. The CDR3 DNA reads TGTGCCAGCAGTTCCCCGGAGACGGGGGCGGAGGGCACTGAAGCTTTCTTT.

CDR3 DNA sequence: TGTGCCAGCAGCTTAGTTCTTAGCACAGATACGCAGTATTTT. It yields the protein CASSLVLSTDTQYF. The chain employs TRBV7-9 and TRBJ2-3; no clear D gene. Germline V gives CDR1 SEHNR, CDR2 FQNEAQ (reference sequence). The CDR3 has 14 amino acids. Trimming shortened V by 1 base and J by 0 bases, and 5 bases separated the two germline ends.

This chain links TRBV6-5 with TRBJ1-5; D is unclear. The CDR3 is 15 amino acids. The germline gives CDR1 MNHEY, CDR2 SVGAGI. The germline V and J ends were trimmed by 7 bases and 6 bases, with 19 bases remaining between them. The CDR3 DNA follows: TGTGCCAGCACTATGAAATCTACTGGAGCTCAGCCCCAGCATTTT. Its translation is CASTMKSTGAQPQHF.

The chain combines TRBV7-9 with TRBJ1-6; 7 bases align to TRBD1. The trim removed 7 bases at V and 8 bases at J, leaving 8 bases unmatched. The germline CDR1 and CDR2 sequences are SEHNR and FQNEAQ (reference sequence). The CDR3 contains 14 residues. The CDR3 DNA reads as TGTGCCAGCACCGGGACAGCTTCTTATTCACCCCTCCACTTT. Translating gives CASTGTASYSPLHF. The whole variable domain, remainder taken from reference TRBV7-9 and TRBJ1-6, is DTGVSQNPRHKITKRGQNVTFRCDPISEHNRLYWYRQTLGQGPEFLTYFQNEAQLEKSRLLSDRFSAERPKGSFSTLEIQRTEQGDSAMYLCASTGTASYSPLHFGNGTRLTVT.

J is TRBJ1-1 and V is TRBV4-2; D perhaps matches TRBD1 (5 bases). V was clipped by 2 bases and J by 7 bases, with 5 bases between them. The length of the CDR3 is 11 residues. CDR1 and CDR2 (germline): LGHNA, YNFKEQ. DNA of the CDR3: TGTGCCAGCAGCCAACAGGGTGAAGCTTTCTTT. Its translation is CASSQQGEAFF.

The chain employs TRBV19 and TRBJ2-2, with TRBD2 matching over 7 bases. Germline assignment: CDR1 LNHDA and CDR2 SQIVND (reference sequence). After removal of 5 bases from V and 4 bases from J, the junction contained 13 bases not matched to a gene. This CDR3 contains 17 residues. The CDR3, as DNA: TGTGCCAGTAGTCATCCCAGGGAGGCGGGAGTCACCGGGGAGCTGTTTTTT. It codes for CASSHPREAGVTGELFF.

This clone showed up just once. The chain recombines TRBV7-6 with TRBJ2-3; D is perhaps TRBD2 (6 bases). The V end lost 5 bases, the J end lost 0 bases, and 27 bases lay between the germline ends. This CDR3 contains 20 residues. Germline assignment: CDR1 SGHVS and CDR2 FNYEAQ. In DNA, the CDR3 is TGTGCCAGCAGCCCCGGGACTTACGTAACTTACGACCCTAGCACAGATACGCAGTATTTT. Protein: CASSPGTYVTYDPSTDTQYF.